The next 32 T cell receptor beta chains were all read from a single sample in a study of shared clonotypes between healthy human individuals. This table comes from immunoSEQ multiplex PCR, and its TCRdb copy is limited to in-frame clones, with some not included. The repertoire holds some 2.4 million clones, with 93% as singletons. Sequencing was carried out using naive CD4+ T cells from PBMCs. Stated subset: CD45RA+ positively selected. The receptors were gathered from a man in his late teens or twenties in good health. Some clones in this sample may be carry-over from other donors' samples.

V and J are TRBV29-1 and TRBJ1-1; no clear D gene. Per the germline V gene, CDR1 is SQVTM and CDR2 is ANQGSEA. The CDR3 contains 16 residues. V was trimmed by 7 bases and J by 3 bases, leaving 24 bases between them. The CDR3 sequence: CSAPSGRFERDTEAFF. The CDR3 nucleotides read TGCAGCGCCCCCTCGGGCCGATTTGAGCGGGACACTGAAGCTTTCTTT.

The genes are TRBV16 and TRBJ1-1; no clear D. This CDR3 contains 13 residues. In germline, CDR1 is KGHSY, CDR2 FQNENV. V gave up 4 bases and J gave up 2 bases, with 8 bases separating them. CDR3 amino acids: CASSRTPNTEAFF. The CDR3 coding sequence is TGTGCCAGCAGCCGAACTCCCAACACTGAAGCTTTCTTT.

This clone was observed once. The CDR3 spells CASSFGTRQFF. The CDR3 DNA reads TGTGCCAGCAGTTTCGGGACCCGGCAGTTCTTC. The chain employs TRBV28 and TRBJ2-1; tentatively, D is TRBD1 or TRBD2 (5 bases each). The CDR3 consists of 11 residues. CDR1 is MDHEN and CDR2 is SYDVKM in the germline V gene. V lost 3 bases, J lost 12 bases, and 9 bases lay in between.

The rearrangement links TRBV29-1 to TRBJ2-1; 14 bases agree with TRBD2. From germline, CDR1 is SQVTM and CDR2 ANQGSEA. The CDR3 sequence is 14 residues long. Germline trimming cut 6 bases from V and 8 bases from J; bases unmatched to any gene: 6. The CDR3 region has the DNA TGCAGCGTAACGGGACTAGCGGGAGATGATGAGCAGTTCTTC. Its protein product is CSVTGLAGDDEQFF.

The chain employs TRBV28 and TRBJ1-1, with a possible D match to TRBD1 (5 bases). V was shortened by 7 bases and J by 9 bases, with 30 bases between the two germline ends. This CDR3 is 17 amino acids long. Germline V CDR1 and CDR2: MDHEN, SYDVKM. The CDR3 nucleotides are TGTGCCAGCATCCTAGGAGGCGGGGCCGGCGGATTGGAGAAAGCTTTCTTT. Protein sequence: CASILGGGAGGLEKAFF.

This clone was observed a handful of times. The same CDR3 can be traced to other DNA sequences in this sample. The genes are TRBV19 and TRBJ2-2; D gene unclear. The ends were cut back, 3 bases at V and 2 bases at J, with 7 bases in the middle. The length of the CDR3 is 14 residues. Germline lookup yields CDR1 LNHDA and CDR2 SQIVND (reference sequence). The CDR3 sequence: CASSILENTGELFF. The CDR3, as DNA: TGTGCCAGTAGTATTTTAGAAAACACCGGGGAGCTGTTTTTT.

Of note for this clone: Other DNA sequences within the sample encode an identical CDR3. The gene calls are TRBV6-5 and TRBJ2-2; D call uncertain. The germline gives CDR1 MNHEY, CDR2 SVGAGI. The CDR3 spans 12 residues. The V end lost 6 bases, the J end lost 2 bases, and 4 bases lay between the germline ends. The DNA for the CDR3 is TGTGCCAGCAGCCGTAACACCGGGGAGCTGTTTTTT. This codes for CASSRNTGELFF.

This rearrangement joins TRBV2 to TRBJ2-1; D is undetermined. Germline CDR1 reads SNHLY; CDR2 reads FYNNEI. Trimming left V 11 bases short and J 8 bases short, with 13 bases between. The CDR3 extends over 11 amino acids. The CDR3 spells CAARSVDEQFF. The CDR3 DNA follows: TGTGCCGCGCGGTCGGTGGATGAGCAGTTCTTC.

This chain joins TRBV6-1 and TRBJ2-5; 12 bases match TRBD2. V gave up 10 bases and J gave up 6 bases; unmatched junction bases: 9. CDR1 and CDR2 from the germline V gene are MNHNS and SASEGT. The CDR3 totals 14 residues. CDR3 DNA: TGTGCCACCAACCTAGCGGGAGGGGCCCAGACCCAGTACTTC. Translated, it gives CATNLAGGAQTQYF.

Only a few counts were recorded for this clone. The rearrangement links TRBV30 to TRBJ1-5; D remains unclear. The V end lost 1 base, the J end lost 6 bases, and 13 bases lay between the germline ends. The CDR3 runs to 14 residues. CDR1 GTSNPN and CDR2 SVGIG come from the germline V gene (reference sequence). For the CDR3, the DNA is TGTGCCTGGAGTGCAAGGAGCGCGGGTCAGCCCCAGCATTTT. This codes for CAWSARSAGQPQHF.

The chain combines TRBV7-3 with TRBJ1-5; 9 bases agree with TRBD1. The length of the CDR3 is 18 residues. Trimming took 3 bases from V and 3 from J; bases not matched to a gene: 12. Germline values: CDR1 SGHTA, CDR2 FQGTGA. The CDR3 nucleotides read TGTGCCAGCAGCTTGTTTATGGCGGGACAGGGAAACAATCAGCCCCAGCATTTT. Its translation is CASSLFMAGQGNNQPQHF.

The V call is TRBV4-2, the J call TRBJ1-3, with unresolved D. The V gene's germline CDR1 is LGHNA and CDR2 YNFKEQ. Deletions cut 1 base from V and 0 bases from J, with 10 bases between. CDR3 size: 16 residues. In DNA, the CDR3 is TGTGCCAGCAGCCAAGCCCGGGGTTCCTCTGGAAACACCATATATTTT. Its protein is CASSQARGSSGNTIYF.

The chain employs TRBV28 and TRBJ2-2; D gene uncertain. The V gene's germline CDR1 is MDHEN and CDR2 SYDVKM. CDR3 size: 15 residues. V was trimmed by 2 bases and J by 0 bases, leaving 7 bases between them. CDR3 loop: CASSLTPTNTGELFF. The CDR3 DNA sequence: TGTGCCAGCAGTTTAACACCGACGAACACCGGGGAGCTGTTTTTT.

The chain employs TRBV5-1 and TRBJ1-1; a possible D gene is TRBD1 (5 bases). CDR1 is SGHRS, CDR2 YFSETQ, per germline. Between the trimmed V and J ends, which lost 0 bases and 5 bases, there was a span of 17 bases. The CDR3 runs 16 residues. CDR3: CASSLVARAALTEAFF. Written as DNA, the CDR3 is TGCGCCAGCAGCTTGGTCGCCAGGGCCGCTTTGACTGAAGCTTTCTTT. The full variable domain, completed using reference TRBV5-1 and TRBJ1-1, is KAGVTQTPRYLIKTRGQQVTLSCSPISGHRSVSWYQQTPGQGLQFLFEYFSETQRNKGNFPGRFSGRQFSNSRSEMNVSTLELGDSALYLCASSLVARAALTEAFFGQGTRLTVV.

The rearrangement uses TRBV6-5 and TRBJ2-3; TRBD2 aligns across 8 bases. Germline V gene lookup returns CDR1 MNHEY and CDR2 SVGAGI. This CDR3 contains 16 residues. Trimming removed 2 bases from V and 2 bases from J; junction bases left unmatched: 6. The CDR3, as DNA: TGTGCCAGCAGTTACGTGTCGGGAGGGACCACAGATACGCAGTATTTT. Encoded protein: CASSYVSGGTTDTQYF.

Remarks on this clone: Other DNA sequences from this sample encode an identical CDR3 as well. V is TRBV5-1 and J is TRBJ1-1; D remains unclear. Germline-derived CDR1 and CDR2 are SGHRS and YFSETQ. This CDR3 is built from 14 residues. The V gene lost 0 bases and the J gene lost 1 base, with 7 bases spanning the gap. The CDR3, as DNA: TGCGCCAGCAGCTTGGTAGGTGAGAACACTGAAGCTTTCTTT. The encoded protein is CASSLVGENTEAFF.

This chain connects TRBV9 to TRBJ2-1, with 14 bases fitting TRBD2. This CDR3 has 15 amino acids. The V gene's germline CDR1 is SGDLS and CDR2 YYNGEE. J gave up 7 bases and V 4 bases, and 4 bases lay outside the gene matches. The chain's CDR3 is CASSPGLAGVNEQFF. The CDR3 DNA sequence: TGTGCCAGCAGCCCGGGACTAGCGGGAGTTAATGAGCAGTTCTTC. Using reference TRBV9 and TRBJ2-1 for the parts outside the CDR3, the full variable domain is DSGVTQTPKHLITATGQRVTLRCSPRSGDLSVYWYQQSLDQGLQFLIQYYNGEERAKGNILERFSAQQFPDLHSELNLSSLELGDSALYFCASSPGLAGVNEQFFGPGTRLTVL.

The rearrangement uses TRBV6-1 and TRBJ1-4; 7 bases agree with TRBD1. With 6 bases clipped from V and 4 bases from J, the junction kept 8 bases outside the gene matches. Germline-derived CDR1 and CDR2 are MNHNS and SASEGT. This CDR3 spans 15 amino acids. CDR3 amino acids: CASRGGDSLNEKLFF. The CDR3 DNA sequence: TGTGCCAGCAGGGGGGGGGACAGTCTTAATGAAAAACTGTTTTTT.

The V and J genes are TRBV5-5 and TRBJ1-1; possibly TRBD1 for D (5 bases). This CDR3 region has 17 residues. CDR1 is SGHKS and CDR2 is YYEKEE in the germline V gene (reference sequence). Trimming shortened V by 3 bases and J by 3 bases, and 21 bases separated the two germline ends. In DNA form, the CDR3 reads TGTGCCAGCAGCTCGGGCCCAGGGATAATTCGGGACACTGAAGCTTTCTTT. It translates to CASSSGPGIIRDTEAFF.

The chain recombines TRBV5-1 with TRBJ2-7; D is possibly TRBD2 (5 bases). V dropped 1 base and J dropped 0 bases, with 11 bases sitting between them. Germline loops: CDR1 SGHRS, CDR2 YFSETQ. The CDR3 extends over 15 amino acids. The chain's CDR3 is CASSLKRLGSYEQYF. As DNA, the CDR3 is TGCGCCAGCAGCTTGAAGCGGCTAGGCTCCTACGAGCAGTACTTC.

Of note for this clone: One junction end does not reproduce the germline sequence, and a read error may be involved. The CDR3 DNA sequence: TGTGCCAGCAGCACGGGGGGTAGTAGGGGTTTT. It is translated as CASSTGGSRGF. The genes are TRBV6-6 and TRBJ1-5; possible D gene TRBD1, 5 bases. Germline V gene data show CDR1 as MNHNY and CDR2 as SVGAGI (reference sequence). CDR3 size: 11 residues.

This chain uses TRBV4-3 with TRBJ2-7; D unclear. The germline gives CDR1 LGHNA, CDR2 YSLEER. The germline V and J ends were trimmed by 0 bases and 0 bases, with 12 bases remaining between them. This CDR3 is built from 16 residues. This CDR3 reads CASSQDLPVSSYEQYF. In nucleotides, the CDR3 is TGCGCCAGCAGCCAAGATCTCCCCGTATCCTCCTACGAGCAGTACTTC.

The V gene is TRBV30, the J gene TRBJ1-2; D is unresolved. The ends were cut back, 2 bases at V and 5 bases at J, with 12 bases in the middle. The CDR3 sequence is 13 residues long. From germline, CDR1 is GTSNPN and CDR2 SVGIG (reference sequence). CDR3: CAWSNSNWYGYTF. CDR3 DNA: TGTGCCTGGAGTAACTCAAATTGGTATGGCTACACCTTC.

The rearrangement joins TRBV9 to TRBJ2-5; 7 nucleotides align to TRBD2. The CDR3 runs 17 residues. Trimming took 3 bases from V and 1 from J; bases not matched to a gene: 12. Germline V CDR1 and CDR2: SGDLS, YYNGEE. CDR3 residues: CASSARSGLAGQETQYF. In DNA form, the CDR3 reads TGTGCCAGCAGCGCCCGCTCTGGATTAGCGGGCCAAGAGACCCAGTACTTC. Looking up the rest from reference TRBV9 and TRBJ2-5 gives the full variable domain: DSGVTQTPKHLITATGQRVTLRCSPRSGDLSVYWYQQSLDQGLQFLIQYYNGEERAKGNILERFSAQQFPDLHSELNLSSLELGDSALYFCASSARSGLAGQETQYFGPGTRLLVL.

V gene TRBV7-8 combines with J gene TRBJ2-7; 9 bases agree with TRBD1. The CDR3 runs 15 residues. V shed 3 bases, J shed 5 bases, and the junction held 8 bases outside the gene matches. Germline CDR1 and CDR2: SGHVS and FQNEAQ. CDR3 protein: CASSLSDRGAHEQYF. The CDR3 nucleotides are TGTGCCAGCAGCTTGTCGGACAGGGGAGCCCACGAGCAGTACTTC. Together with reference TRBV7-8 and TRBJ2-7, the CDR3 gives the full variable domain: GAGVSQSPRYKVAKRGQDVALRCDPISGHVSLFWYQQALGQGPEFLTYFQNEAQLDKSGLPSDRFFAERPEGSVSTLKIQRTQQEDSAVYLCASSLSDRGAHEQYFGPGTRLTVT.

Concerning this clone: The identical CDR3 is also encoded by other nucleotide sequences in the sample. The V call is TRBV5-1, the J call TRBJ2-7; D remains ambiguous. Trimming removed 4 bases at V and 2 bases at J, with 10 bases between. The CDR3 loop spans 13 amino acids. CDR1 is SGHRS and CDR2 is YFSETQ in the germline V gene. The chain's CDR3 is CASSLRGTYEQYF. The CDR3 bases are TGCGCCAGCAGCCTACGTGGTACCTACGAGCAGTACTTC.

Written as DNA, the CDR3 is TGCGCCAGCAGCCGCGGACAGGGGATACTGTTTTTT. Its translation: CASSRGQGILFF. The rearrangement links TRBV4-1 to TRBJ1-4; 9 positions match TRBD1. The CDR3 consists of 12 residues. CDR1 and CDR2 (germline): MGHRA, YSYEKL. The V and J ends lost 4 bases and 13 bases, in that order; junction bases with no gene match: 4.

This chain links TRBV7-8 with TRBJ2-7; 9 nucleotides align to TRBD2. Germline CDR1 is SGHVS and CDR2 is FQNEAQ. The CDR3 runs 17 residues. The V segment lost 5 bases and the J segment 4 bases; nucleotides outside the gene matches: 15. The CDR3 spells CASSPVQGAGGNYEQYF. CDR3 DNA: TGTGCCAGCAGCCCTGTACAGGGCGCGGGAGGGAATTACGAGCAGTACTTC.

The gene calls are TRBV5-4 and TRBJ2-3; tentative D call: TRBD1 (7 bases). The length of the CDR3 is 16 residues. The V and J ends lost 0 bases and 3 bases respectively, with 14 bases between them. CDR1 is SGHNT, CDR2 YYREEE, per germline (reference sequence). The CDR3 region is CASSLVWAGGTDTQYF. The CDR3 bases are TGTGCCAGCAGCTTGGTGTGGGCAGGGGGGACAGATACGCAGTATTTT.

The rearrangement joins TRBV2 to TRBJ2-3; D remains unclear. Trimming took 4 bases from V and 4 from J, leaving 12 bases between them. CDR1 SNHLY and CDR2 FYNNEI come from the germline V gene. The CDR3 has 14 amino acids. This CDR3 reads CASSGVTSADTQYF. The CDR3 nucleotides are TGTGCCAGCAGTGGGGTCACTTCGGCAGATACGCAGTATTTT.

The chain uses TRBV28 and TRBJ2-7, with D possibly being TRBD2 (7 bases). This CDR3 has 14 amino acids. V lost 7 bases to trimming and J lost 2 bases, with 15 bases between them. Germline-derived CDR1 and CDR2 are MDHEN and SYDVKM. The CDR3 DNA reads as TGTGCCAGCACCTCCCCCGGGGGGCCCTACGAGCAGTACTTC. Its translation is CASTSPGGPYEQYF.

The V call is TRBV9, the J call TRBJ2-2, with 9 bases aligning to TRBD1. CDR1 is SGDLS, CDR2 YYNGEE, per germline. V lost 2 bases, J lost 6 bases, and 8 bases stayed unmatched. The CDR3 is 16 amino acids. CDR3 coding DNA: TGTGCCAGCAGCGTCCGGGACAGGGTTCCGCCCGGGGAGCTGTTTTTT. This gives the protein CASSVRDRVPPGELFF.